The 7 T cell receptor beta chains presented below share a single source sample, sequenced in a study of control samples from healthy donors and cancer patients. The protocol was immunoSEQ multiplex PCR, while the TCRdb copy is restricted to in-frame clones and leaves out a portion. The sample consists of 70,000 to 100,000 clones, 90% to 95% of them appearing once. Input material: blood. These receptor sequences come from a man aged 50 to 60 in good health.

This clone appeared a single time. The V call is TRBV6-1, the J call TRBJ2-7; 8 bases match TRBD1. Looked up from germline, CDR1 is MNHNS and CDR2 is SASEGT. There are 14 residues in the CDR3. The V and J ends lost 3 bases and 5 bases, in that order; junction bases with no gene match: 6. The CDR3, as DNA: TGTGCCAGCAGTGACGACAGGGGATTAAACGAGCAGTACTTC. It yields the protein CASSDDRGLNEQYF.

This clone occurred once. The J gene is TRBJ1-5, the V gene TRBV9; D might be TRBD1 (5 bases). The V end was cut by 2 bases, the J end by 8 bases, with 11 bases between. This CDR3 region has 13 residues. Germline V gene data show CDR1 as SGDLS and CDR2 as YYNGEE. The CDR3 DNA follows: TGTGCCAGCAGCGTCGGGGACTTCGAGCCCCAGCATTTT. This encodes CASSVGDFEPQHF.

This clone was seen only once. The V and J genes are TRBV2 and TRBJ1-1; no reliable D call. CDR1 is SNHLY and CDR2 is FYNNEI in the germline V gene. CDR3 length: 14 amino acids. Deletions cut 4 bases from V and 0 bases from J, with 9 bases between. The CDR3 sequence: CASSVEHLNTEAFF. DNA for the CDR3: TGTGCCAGCAGTGTTGAACACCTGAACACTGAAGCTTTCTTT.

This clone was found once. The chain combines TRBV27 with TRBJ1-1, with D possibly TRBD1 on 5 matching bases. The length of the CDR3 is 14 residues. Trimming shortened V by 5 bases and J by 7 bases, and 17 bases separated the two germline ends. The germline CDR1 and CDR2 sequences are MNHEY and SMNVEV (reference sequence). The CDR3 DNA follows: TGTGCCAGCAGTCCTCTCGGGGGAGTTAGTGAAGCTTTCTTT. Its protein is CASSPLGGVSEAFF.

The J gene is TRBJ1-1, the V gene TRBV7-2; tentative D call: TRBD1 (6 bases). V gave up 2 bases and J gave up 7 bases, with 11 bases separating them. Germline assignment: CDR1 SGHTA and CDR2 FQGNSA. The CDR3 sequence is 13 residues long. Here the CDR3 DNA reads TGTGCCAGCAGCTTATCTGGGGGCGATGAAGCTTTCTTT. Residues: CASSLSGGDEAFF. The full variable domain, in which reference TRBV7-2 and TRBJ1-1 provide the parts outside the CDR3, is GAGVSQSPSNKVTEKGKDVELRCDPISGHTALYWYRQSLGQGLEFLIYFQGNSAPDKSGLPSDRFSAERTGGSVSTLTIQRTQQEDSAVYLCASSLSGGDEAFFGQGTRLTVV.

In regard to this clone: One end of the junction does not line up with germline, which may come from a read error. The CDR3 sequence is CVSSQDNRAGDTQYF. In DNA form, the CDR3 reads TGTGTCAGCAGCCAAGATAACAGGGCGGGAGATACGCAGTATTTT. The gene calls are TRBV14 and TRBJ2-3; a possible D gene is TRBD1 (6 bases). Germline V gives CDR1 SGHDN, CDR2 FVKESK. This CDR3 has 15 amino acids.

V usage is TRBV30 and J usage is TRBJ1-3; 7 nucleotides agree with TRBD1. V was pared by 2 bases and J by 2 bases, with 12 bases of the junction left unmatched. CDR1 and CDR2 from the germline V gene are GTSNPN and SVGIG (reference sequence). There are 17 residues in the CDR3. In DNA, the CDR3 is TGTGCCTGGAGTCCGCGACAGGGTAGGCTGACTGGAAACACCATATATTTT. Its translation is CAWSPRQGRLTGNTIYF. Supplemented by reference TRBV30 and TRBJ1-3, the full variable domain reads SQTIHQWPATLVQPVGSPLSLECTVEGTSNPNLYWYRQAAGRGLQLLFYSVGIGQISSEVPQNLSASRPQDRQFILSSKKLLLSDSGFYLCAWSPRQGRLTGNTIYFGEGSWLTVV.